These T cell receptor beta chains were read from a single sample in a study of blood T cell repertoires in COVID-19. Method: immunoSEQ multiplex PCR; TCRdb's copy keeps in-frame clones and lacks some. The sample lists 130,000 to 150,000 clones; 88% were seen once. Sequencing was performed on PBMCs or T cells enriched from blood (not recorded which). The origin of the receptors is a woman aged 30 to 39 with acute COVID-19. The CDR3 runs from the conserved cysteine through the conserved F or W. Fields, in order: D gene, clone size, V gene, J gene, CDR3 protein, CDR3 DNA. A D gene is named only where the DNA matches it firmly. Size tells how often a clone was seen (once, few, many) or the class of an expanded clone, and some rows leave it out.

>-|-|TRBV28|TRBJ1-1
CASSLFSGGVGRNTEAFF
TGTGCCAGCAGTTTATTTAGTGGAGGGGTGGGGAGGAACACTGAAGCTTTCTTT
>TRBD1|-|TRBV19|TRBJ2-3
CASSIALIKRTGGRSDTQYF
TGTGCCAGTAGTATAGCCCTGATTAAAAGGACAGGGGGCCGGTCAGATACGCAGTATTTT
>-|-|TRBV30|TRBJ1-2
CAWSIAGYGYTF
TGTGCCTGGAGTATTGCAGGCTATGGCTACACCTTC
>-|few|TRBV19|TRBJ1-4
CASSIAGEFAKLFF
TGTGCCAGTAGTATAGCGGGAGAGTTCGCGAAACTGTTTTTT
>-|-|TRBV2|TRBJ2-5
CASSENREETQYF
TGTGCCAGCAGTGAAAACAGGGAAGAGACCCAGTACTTC
>-|once|TRBV5-4|TRBJ2-5
CASSPLSSQETQYF
TGTGCCAGCAGCCCTCTGTCTAGTCAAGAGACCCAGTACTTC
>TRBD2|-|TRBV10-3|TRBJ2-7
CAISESGTSLYEQYF
TGTGCCATCAGTGAGTCCGGGACTAGTCTCTACGAGCAGTACTTC
>-|-|TRBV6-1|TRBJ2-1
CASSEFPQGGQFF
TGTGCCAGCAGTGAATTTCCCCAGGGTGGGCAGTTCTTC
>-|once|TRBV7-3|TRBJ1-1
CASSLTAGARNTEAFF
TGTGCCAGCAGCTTAACGGCAGGGGCCCGGAACACTGAAGCTTTCTTT
>-|-|TRBV5-1|TRBJ2-7
CASRGTRSYEQYF
TGCGCCAGCAGGGGGACAAGGTCCTACGAGCAGTACTTC
>TRBD1|-|TRBV7-8|TRBJ1-4
CASSPRQGGEKLFF
TGTGCCAGCAGCCCCCGACAGGGGGGAGAAAAACTGTTTTTT
>-|-|TRBV11-2|TRBJ2-7
CASSLVGTAGYEQYF
TGTGCCAGCAGCTTGGTCGGGACTGCTGGCTACGAGCAGTACTTC
>-|-|TRBV5-1|TRBJ1-1
CASSSGNTGGTEAFF
TGCGCCAGCAGCAGTGGTAATACGGGTGGGACTGAAGCTTTCTTT
>-|-|TRBV7-3|TRBJ1-1
CASSLQGDTEAFF
TGTGCCAGCAGCTTACAGGGTGACACTGAAGCTTTCTTT
>TRBD1|once|TRBV10-2|TRBJ2-2
CASSAVQGANTGELFF
TGCGCCAGCAGTGCTGTACAGGGGGCCAACACCGGGGAGCTGTTTTTT
>TRBD2|-|TRBV27|TRBJ2-5
CASRRGGETQYF
TGTGCCAGCAGGCGGGGGGGAGAGACCCAGTACTTC
>-|-|TRBV7-9|TRBJ1-1
CASSPLLMNTEAFF
TGTGCCAGCAGCCCTTTATTAATGAACACTGAAGCTTTCTTT
>-|-|TRBV28|TRBJ2-4
CASSREGVSKNIQYF
TGTGCCAGCAGTCGTGAAGGGGTTAGCAAAAACATTCAGTACTTC
>TRBD2|-|TRBV7-2|TRBJ2-7
CASSLETSGSREF
TGTGCCAGCAGCTTAGAGACTAGCGGGAGCCGAGAGTTC
>TRBD1|-|TRBV27|TRBJ2-7
CASSFRQGSYEQYF
TGTGCCAGCAGTTTCCGACAGGGTTCCTACGAGCAGTACTTC
>-|-|TRBV7-8|TRBJ1-6
CASSPSMGALHF
TGTGCCAGCAGCCCGTCCATGGGAGCCCTCCACTTT
>-|-|TRBV3-1/TRBV3-2|TRBJ2-7
CASSRYSITTGEQYF
TGTGCCAGCAGCCGATACTCGATAACGACGGGGGAGCAGTACTTC
>-|-|TRBV28|TRBJ1-4
CASSPRTAGNEKLFF
TGTGCCAGCAGTCCTAGGACAGCGGGGAATGAAAAACTGTTTTTT
>-|-|TRBV5-4|TRBJ2-1
CASSLVDSDEQFF
TGTGCCAGCAGCTTGGTGGACTCGGATGAGCAGTTCTTC
>-|-|TRBV19|TRBJ2-5
CASNDQGRETQYF
TGTGCCAGTAATGATCAGGGAAGAGAGACCCAGTACTTC
>-|-|TRBV18|TRBJ1-2
CASSPQLDDGYTF
TGTGCCAGCTCACCACAACTAGATGATGGCTACACCTTC
>-|-|TRBV18|TRBJ2-5
CASSPASNQETQYF
TGTGCCAGCTCACCAGCTAGTAACCAAGAGACCCAGTACTTC
>-|-|TRBV28|TRBJ1-5
CASTTSSGQPQHF
TGTGCCAGCACCACTTCGAGCGGTCAGCCCCAGCATTTT
>-|-|TRBV3-1/TRBV3-2|TRBJ2-1
CASSSVIGVHNNEQFF
TGTGCCAGCAGCTCGGTAATCGGAGTACACAACAATGAGCAGTTCTTC
>TRBD1|few|TRBV19|TRBJ2-7
CASKPGQGVSYEQYF
TGTGCCAGTAAACCGGGACAGGGAGTTTCCTACGAGCAGTACTTC
>-|-|TRBV7-2|TRBJ2-7
CASSLSLVAYEQYF
TGTGCCAGCAGCTTATCACTCGTAGCCTACGAGCAGTACTTC
>-|-|TRBV5-4|TRBJ2-1
CASTEMADNEQFF
TGTGCCAGCACGGAAATGGCGGACAATGAGCAGTTCTTC
>-|-|TRBV4-3|TRBJ2-5
CASSQEMVKGETQYF
TGCGCCAGCAGCCAAGAGATGGTAAAGGGGGAGACCCAGTACTTC
>-|-|TRBV27|TRBJ1-1
CASSFYGGNTEAFF
TGTGCCAGCAGTTTTTACGGCGGGAACACTGAAGCTTTCTTT
>TRBD2|once|TRBV12-5|TRBJ2-4
CAGRGNYGKNIQYF
TGTGCCGGGAGGGGGAACTATGGCAAAAACATTCAGTACTTC
>-|-|TRBV6-9|TRBJ1-1
CASSSRLNTEAFF
TGTGCCAGCAGTTCGAGATTGAACACTGAAGCTTTCTTT
>-|-|TRBV28|TRBJ1-2
CASSFPTGNYGYTF
TGTGCCAGCAGTTTTCCCACGGGGAACTATGGCTACACCTTC
>-|-|TRBV7-2|TRBJ2-5
CASSLARRQETQYF
TGTGCCAGCAGCTTAGCGCGGCGGCAAGAGACCCAGTACTTC
>TRBD1|-|TRBV9|TRBJ2-3
CASSPALIRGLADTQYF
TGTGCCAGCAGCCCCGCTCTGATCAGGGGGCTTGCAGATACGCAGTATTTT
>TRBD1|-|TRBV5-4|TRBJ2-2
CASSPTTGTGELFF
TGTGCCAGCAGCCCGACGACAGGGACCGGGGAGCTGTTTTTT
>-|-|TRBV12-3/TRBV12-4|TRBJ1-1
CASAKRSEAFF
TGTGCCAGCGCGAAAAGAAGTGAAGCTTTCTTT
>-|-|TRBV2|TRBJ1-3
CASSVTRETGNTIYF
TGTGCCAGCAGTGTCACACGGGAGACGGGAAACACCATATATTTT
>-|-|TRBV6-5|TRBJ1-1
CASRQGNTEAFF
TGTGCCAGCAGACAGGGGAACACTGAAGCTTTCTTT
>-|-|TRBV28|TRBJ1-2
CASSLWPGVYGYTF
TGTGCCAGCAGTTTATGGCCGGGGGTATATGGCTACACCTTC
>TRBD1|-|TRBV28|TRBJ1-5
CASTGTGGVQPQHF
TGTGCCAGCACCGGGACAGGGGGCGTTCAGCCCCAGCATTTT
>-|-|TRBV7-6|TRBJ2-1
CASSLGPGTYNEQFF
TGTGCCAGCAGCTTAGGACCAGGGACCTACAATGAGCAGTTCTTC
>TRBD1|once|TRBV4-3|TRBJ2-7
CASSQQPGQSYEQYF
TGCGCCAGCAGCCAACAACCGGGACAGTCCTACGAGCAGTACTTC
>TRBD1|once|TRBV28|TRBJ1-2
CASYRGYGYTF
TGTGCCAGTTACAGGGGATATGGCTACACCTTC
>-|-|TRBV28|TRBJ1-2
CASSLPGGYTF
TGTGCCAGCAGTTTGCCAGGGGGCTACACCTTC
>TRBD1|once|TRBV7-9|TRBJ1-2
CASSQTGQTNNYGYTF
TGTGCCAGCAGCCAAACGGGACAGACAAACAACTATGGCTACACCTTC
>-|-|TRBV21-1|TRBJ1-4
CASSKATGGEKLFF
TGTGCCAGCAGCAAAGCGACAGGCGGTGAAAAACTGTTTTTT
>-|once|TRBV7-6|TRBJ2-2
CASSLAGGTNTGELFF
TGTGCCAGCAGCTTAGCGGGCGGGACGAACACCGGGGAGCTGTTTTTT
>-|-|TRBV28|TRBJ1-4
CASSTGLGEKLFF
TGTGCCAGCAGTACAGGGCTGGGTGAAAAACTGTTTTTT
>-|-|TRBV7-2|TRBJ1-5
CASSLRLNQPQHF
TGTGCCAGCAGCTTACGTCTTAATCAGCCCCAGCATTTT
>TRBD2|-|TRBV5-1|TRBJ2-5
CASSRGVEETQYF
TGCGCCAGCAGCCGGGGGGTTGAGGAGACCCAGTACTTC
>TRBD1|-|TRBV4-3|TRBJ1-2
CASSQDGRGSYGYTF
TGCGCCAGCAGCCAAGATGGCAGGGGGAGTTATGGCTACACCTTC
>TRBD1|-|TRBV5-1|TRBJ2-3
CASSLAGQGATDTQYF
TGCGCCAGCAGCTTGGCGGGACAGGGGGCTACAGATACGCAGTATTTT
>-|-|TRBV27|TRBJ1-5
CASGTGGGVANQPQHF
TGTGCCAGCGGAACGGGAGGAGGGGTTGCAAATCAGCCCCAGCATTTT
>-|-|TRBV11-2|TRBJ1-1
CASSTRGRVGSTEAFF
TGTGCCAGCAGCACCAGGGGACGAGTTGGTAGCACTGAAGCTTTCTTT